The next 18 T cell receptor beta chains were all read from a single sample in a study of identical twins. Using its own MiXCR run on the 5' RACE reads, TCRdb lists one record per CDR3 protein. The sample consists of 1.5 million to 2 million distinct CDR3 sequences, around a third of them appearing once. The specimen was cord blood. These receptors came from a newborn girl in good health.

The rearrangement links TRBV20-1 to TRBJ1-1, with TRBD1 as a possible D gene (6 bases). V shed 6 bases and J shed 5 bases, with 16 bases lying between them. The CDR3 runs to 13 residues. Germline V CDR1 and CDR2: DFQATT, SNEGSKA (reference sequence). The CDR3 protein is CSAPHRVRTEAFF. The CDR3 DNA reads TGCAGTGCACCTCACAGGGTTCGAACTGAAGCTTTCTTT.

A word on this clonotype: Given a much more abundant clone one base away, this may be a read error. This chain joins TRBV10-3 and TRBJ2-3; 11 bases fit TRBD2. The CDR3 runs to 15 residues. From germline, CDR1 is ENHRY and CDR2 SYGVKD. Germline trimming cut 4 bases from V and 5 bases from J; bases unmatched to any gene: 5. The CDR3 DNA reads TGTGCCATCAGTGGGGCTAGCGGGGGGAGAGATACGCAGTATTTT. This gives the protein CAISGASGGRDTQYF.

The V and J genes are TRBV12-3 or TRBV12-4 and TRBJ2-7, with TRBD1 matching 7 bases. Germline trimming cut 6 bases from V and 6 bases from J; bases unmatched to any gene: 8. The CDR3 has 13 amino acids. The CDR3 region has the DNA TGTGCCAGCAGACCAGGGACAGTCGGCGAGCAGTACTTC. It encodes CASRPGTVGEQYF.

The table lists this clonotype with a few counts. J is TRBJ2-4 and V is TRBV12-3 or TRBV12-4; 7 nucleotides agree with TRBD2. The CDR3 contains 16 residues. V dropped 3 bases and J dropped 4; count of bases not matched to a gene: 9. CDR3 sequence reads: CASSLYLADTKNIQYF. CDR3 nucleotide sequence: TGTGCCAGCAGTTTGTACCTAGCGGATACAAAAAACATTCAGTACTTC.

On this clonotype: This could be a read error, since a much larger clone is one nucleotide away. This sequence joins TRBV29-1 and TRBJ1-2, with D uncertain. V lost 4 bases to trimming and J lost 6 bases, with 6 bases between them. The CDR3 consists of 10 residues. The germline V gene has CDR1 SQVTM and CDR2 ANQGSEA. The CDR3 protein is CSVGHDGYTF. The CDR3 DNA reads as TGCAGCGTTGGACATGATGGCTACACCTTC.

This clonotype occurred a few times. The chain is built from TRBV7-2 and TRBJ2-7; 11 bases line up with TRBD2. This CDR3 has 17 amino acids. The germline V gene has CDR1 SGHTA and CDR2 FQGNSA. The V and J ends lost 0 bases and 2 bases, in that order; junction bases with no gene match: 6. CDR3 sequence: CASSLASTSGNAYEQYF. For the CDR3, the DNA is TGTGCCAGCAGCTTAGCATCGACTAGCGGGAACGCCTACGAGCAGTACTTC.

Here the CDR3 reads CASSDSNWKQNEQFF. CDR3 nucleotide sequence: TGTGCCAGCAGTGATTCAAATTGGAAGCAGAATGAGCAGTTCTTC. This chain joins TRBV25-1 and TRBJ2-1; D remains ambiguous. Germline loops: CDR1 MGHDK, CDR2 SYGVNS. This CDR3 region has 15 residues. V was pared by 3 bases and J by 7 bases, with 16 bases between.

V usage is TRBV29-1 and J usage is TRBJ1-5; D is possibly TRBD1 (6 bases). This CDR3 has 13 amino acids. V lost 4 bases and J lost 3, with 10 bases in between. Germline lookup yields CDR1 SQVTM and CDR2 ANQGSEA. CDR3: CSVGGTHNQPQHF. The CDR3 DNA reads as TGCAGCGTTGGCGGGACACACAATCAGCCCCAGCATTTT.

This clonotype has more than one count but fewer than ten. CDR3 in amino acids: CASRSRTSGASSTDTQYF. CDR3 DNA: TGTGCCAGCAGATCGCGGACTAGCGGGGCCTCTAGCACAGATACGCAGTATTTT. The rearrangement joins TRBV13 to TRBJ2-3, with TRBD2 matching over 12 bases. The junction had 10 bases not matched to a gene; V was cut back by 6 bases and J by 0 bases. The V gene's germline CDR1 is PRHDT and CDR2 FYEKMQ (reference sequence). The CDR3 length is 18 residues. Full variable domain (missing parts from reference TRBV13 and TRBJ2-3): AAGVIQSPRHLIKEKRETATLKCYPIPRHDTVYWYQQGPGQDPQFLISFYEKMQSDKGSIPDRFSAQQFSDYHSELNMSSLELGDSALYFCASRSRTSGASSTDTQYFGPGTRLTVL.

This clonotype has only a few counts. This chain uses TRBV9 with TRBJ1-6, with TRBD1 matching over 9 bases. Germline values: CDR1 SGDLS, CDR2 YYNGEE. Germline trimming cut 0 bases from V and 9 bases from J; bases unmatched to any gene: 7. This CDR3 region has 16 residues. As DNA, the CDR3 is TGTGCCAGCAGCGTAGAGGGGGGACAGGGCGCTTCACCCCTCCACTTT. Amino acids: CASSVEGGQGASPLHF.

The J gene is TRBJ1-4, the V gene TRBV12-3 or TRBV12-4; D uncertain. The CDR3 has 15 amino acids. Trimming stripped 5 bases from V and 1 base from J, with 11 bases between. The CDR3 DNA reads TGTGCCAGCAGTGTCAATGGGAGAACTAATGAAAAACTGTTTTTT. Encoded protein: CASSVNGRTNEKLFF.

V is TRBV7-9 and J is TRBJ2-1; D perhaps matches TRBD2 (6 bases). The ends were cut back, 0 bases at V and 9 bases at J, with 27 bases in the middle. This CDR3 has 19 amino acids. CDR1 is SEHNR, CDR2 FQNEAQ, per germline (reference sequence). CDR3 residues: CASSLASLRRDSLWTEQFF. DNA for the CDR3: TGTGCCAGCAGCTTAGCAAGTCTCCGCCGGGACTCACTTTGGACTGAGCAGTTCTTC.

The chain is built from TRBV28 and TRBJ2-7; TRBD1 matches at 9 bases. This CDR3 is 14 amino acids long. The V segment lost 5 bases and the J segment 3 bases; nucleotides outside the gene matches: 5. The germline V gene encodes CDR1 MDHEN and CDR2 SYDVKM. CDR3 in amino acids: CASSDRGLLYEQYF. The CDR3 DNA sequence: TGTGCCAGCAGTGACAGGGGGTTGCTCTACGAGCAGTACTTC. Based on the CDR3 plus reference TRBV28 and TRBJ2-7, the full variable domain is DVKVTQSSRYLVKRTGEKVFLECVQDMDHENMFWYRQDPGLGLRLIYFSYDVKMKEKGDIPEGYSVSREKKERFSLILESASTNQTSMYLCASSDRGLLYEQYFGPGTRLTVT.

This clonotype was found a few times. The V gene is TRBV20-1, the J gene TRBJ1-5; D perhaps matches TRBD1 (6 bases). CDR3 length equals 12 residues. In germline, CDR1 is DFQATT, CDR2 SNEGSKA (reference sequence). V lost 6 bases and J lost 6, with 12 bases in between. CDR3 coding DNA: TGCAGTGCCTGGACAGACTTTCAGCCCCAGCATTTT. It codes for CSAWTDFQPQHF.

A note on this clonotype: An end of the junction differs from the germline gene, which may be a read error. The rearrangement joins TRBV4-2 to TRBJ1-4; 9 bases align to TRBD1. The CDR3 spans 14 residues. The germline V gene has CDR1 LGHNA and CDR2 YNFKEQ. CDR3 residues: CTSSQGDRDKQLFF. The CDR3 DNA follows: TGTACCAGCAGCCAAGGGGACAGGGATAAACAACTGTTTTTT.

This CDR3 is CASSHRLAGGPYEQYF. CDR3 nucleotide sequence: TGCGCCAGCAGCCACAGACTAGCGGGAGGGCCCTACGAGCAGTACTTC. V is TRBV4-1 and J is TRBJ2-7, with 14 bases identical to TRBD2. The CDR3 loop spans 16 amino acids. The germline CDR1 and CDR2 sequences are MGHRA and YSYEKL. J gave up 2 bases and V 3 bases, and 3 bases lay outside the gene matches.

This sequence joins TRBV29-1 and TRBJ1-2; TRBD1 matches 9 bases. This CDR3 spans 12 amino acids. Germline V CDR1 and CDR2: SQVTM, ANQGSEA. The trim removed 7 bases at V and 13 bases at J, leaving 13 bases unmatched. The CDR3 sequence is CSATFPGQGPTF. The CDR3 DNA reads TGCAGCGCCACCTTTCCGGGACAGGGCCCCACCTTC. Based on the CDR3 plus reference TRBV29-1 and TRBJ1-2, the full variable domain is SAVISQKPSRDICQRGTSLTIQCQVDSQVTMMFWYRQQPGQSLTLIATANQGSEATYESGFVIDKFPISRPNLTFSTLTVSNMSPEDSSIYLCSATFPGQGPTFGSGTRLTVV.

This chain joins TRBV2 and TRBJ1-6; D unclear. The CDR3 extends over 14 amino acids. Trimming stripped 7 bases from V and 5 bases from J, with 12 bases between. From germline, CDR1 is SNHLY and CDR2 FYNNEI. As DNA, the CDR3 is TGTGCCAGCACTGACTGGTCAGATAATTCACCCCTCCACTTT. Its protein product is CASTDWSDNSPLHF.